The 15 T cell receptor beta chains in this list originate from one sample, sequenced in a study of Graves' ophthalmopathy and Graves' hyperthyroidism (dated by TCRdb to the late 2010s). TCRdb records Illumina HiSeq 2000 as the sequencer. For repertoire sequencing, TCR beta CDR3 regions were amplified from RNA transcripts. The first round was an RT-PCR using HTBI primers with the Qiagen OneStep RT-PCR kit, and this first round was followed by a second-round multiplex PCR, then size selection and purification. TCRdb reworked the public reads: Q25 trimming with fastp, MiXCR clone assembly, productive beta chains retained. Under each unique CDR3 protein, matching rows form one entry showing the most common genes and DNA. Across this sample there are around 170,000 distinct CDR3 sequences, with roughly 37% seen only once. About 5.8% of the sample comes from the top ten. The sample comprised peripheral blood. These receptors were obtained from a woman in her thirties or forties with Graves' ophthalmopathy. Donor details come from another sample of the same person, matched by shared clones.

The J gene is TRBJ2-7, the V gene TRBV6-2 or TRBV6-3; 12 nucleotides agree with TRBD1. V lost 4 bases to trimming and J lost 2 bases; unmatched junction nucleotides: 6. The CDR3 sequence is 16 residues long. Germline CDR1 reads MNHEY; CDR2 reads SVGEGT. CDR3 sequence reads: CASSSPGQGAPYEQYF. The CDR3 DNA sequence: TGTGCCAGCAGTTCCCCGGGACAGGGGGCCCCCTACGAGCAGTACTTC.

Many counts were recorded for this clonotype. The V call is TRBV28, the J call TRBJ1-5; 10 bases fit TRBD1. The germline V gene encodes CDR1 MDHEN and CDR2 SYDVKM. V dropped 5 bases and J dropped 7; count of bases not matched to a gene: 8. The CDR3 consists of 15 residues. As DNA, the CDR3 is TGTGCCAGCAGTATCACCGGGACAGGGGAACAGCCCCAGCATTTT. Translated: CASSITGTGEQPQHF. Variable domain in full (rest from reference TRBV28 and TRBJ1-5): DVKVTQSSRYLVKRTGEKVFLECVQDMDHENMFWYRQDPGLGLRLIYFSYDVKMKEKGDIPEGYSVSREKKERFSLILESASTNQTSMYLCASSITGTGEQPQHFGDGTRLSIL.

This clonotype was found many times. The V and J genes are TRBV9 and TRBJ2-5, with 7 bases that match TRBD1. Trimming at V came to 3 bases and at J to 5 bases, leaving 10 bases not matched to a gene. Germline V gene data show CDR1 as SGDLS and CDR2 as YYNGEE. This CDR3 spans 15 amino acids. Here the CDR3 DNA reads TGTGCCAGCAGCGATCGGGACAGTTTGCGGGAGACCCAGTACTTC. It encodes CASSDRDSLRETQYF.

The sample holds a few counts of this clonotype. V is TRBV11-2 and J is TRBJ1-5, with D unclear. Trimming removed 5 bases from V and 4 bases from J, with 9 bases in between. The CDR3 contains 13 residues. The germline CDR1 and CDR2 sequences are SGHAT and FQNNGV. The CDR3 loop is CASSMDVNQPQHF. The CDR3 bases are TGTGCCAGCAGCATGGACGTAAATCAGCCCCAGCATTTT.

CDR3 DNA sequence: TGTGCCAGCAGCCCTACAGGGGAGTTCTACGAGCAGTACTTC. Residues: CASSPTGEFYEQYF. The chain is built from TRBV6-2 or TRBV6-3 and TRBJ2-7; 7 nucleotides line up with TRBD1. The CDR3 consists of 14 residues. With V trimmed by 6 bases and J by 3 bases, 8 bases remained unmatched. Germline V CDR1 and CDR2: MNHEY, SVGEGT.

The sample holds many counts of this clonotype. The chain links TRBV30 to TRBJ1-5; a possible D gene is TRBD1 (5 bases). This CDR3 spans 14 amino acids. V was cut by 0 bases and J by 6 bases, with 12 bases left in between. The V gene's germline CDR1 is GTSNPN and CDR2 SVGIG (reference sequence). CDR3 protein: CAWSVLGRGQPQHF. In DNA, the CDR3 is TGTGCCTGGAGTGTATTGGGGCGCGGTCAGCCCCAGCATTTT.

This clonotype was picked up many times. The chain employs TRBV15 and TRBJ2-7; D gene ambiguous. The V end was cut by 0 bases, the J end by 4 bases, with 7 bases between. Germline V CDR1 and CDR2: LNHNV, YYDKDF (reference sequence). The CDR3 totals 13 residues. The CDR3 sequence: CATSRDVGYEQYF. In DNA form, the CDR3 reads TGTGCCACCAGCAGAGATGTCGGGTACGAGCAGTACTTC.

The V call is TRBV28, the J call TRBJ2-7; 9 bases agree with TRBD1. In germline, CDR1 is MDHEN, CDR2 SYDVKM. The CDR3 contains 14 residues. J gave up 1 base and V 10 bases, and 8 bases lay outside the gene matches. The CDR3 DNA reads as TGTGCCACTCTACTGACAGGGGGGTCCTACGAGCAGTACTTC. It encodes CATLLTGGSYEQYF.

This chain connects TRBV11-1 to TRBJ1-1, with D possibly being TRBD1 (5 bases). CDR1 and CDR2 from the germline V gene are SGHAT and FQDESV (reference sequence). V was cut by 5 bases and J by 0 bases, with 16 bases left in between. The CDR3 sequence is 16 residues long. The CDR3 region has the DNA TGTGCCAGCAGCCCCTGGGGACGCCGCATGAACACTGAAGCTTTCTTT. Amino acid sequence: CASSPWGRRMNTEAFF.

This clonotype was observed many times. The chain is built from TRBV27 and TRBJ2-7; the match to TRBD2 covers 7 bases. V lost 6 bases to trimming and J lost 2 bases; unmatched junction nucleotides: 13. This CDR3 is 16 amino acids long. Germline V gene data show CDR1 as MNHEY and CDR2 as SMNVEV (reference sequence). The CDR3 bases are TGTGCCAGCAGGAGAAATTCCCAGGCGGGGGCCTACGAGCAGTACTTC. This gives the protein CASRRNSQAGAYEQYF.

Turning to this clonotype: The junction does not match germline at one end; this may be a read error. The chain links TRBV10-1 to TRBJ1-5; no clear D. CDR3 size: 14 residues. Germline values: CDR1 WNHNN, CDR2 SYGVQD (reference sequence). CDR3 sequence reads: CASGEGCFVEPQHF. CDR3 nucleotides: TGCGCCAGCGGTGAAGGATGCTTCGTTGAGCCCCAGCATTTT.

This chain uses TRBV27 with TRBJ2-7; D possibly corresponds to TRBD1 (5 bases). Germline CDR1 MNHEY, CDR2 SMNVEV (reference sequence). V lost 2 bases and J 2 bases, leaving 7 bases between the germline ends. The CDR3 is 13 amino acids. The CDR3 reads CASSLDSTYEQYF. CDR3 sequence (DNA): TGTGCCAGCAGTTTAGACAGTACCTACGAGCAGTACTTC.

This clonotype showed up many times. The V and J genes are TRBV5-1 and TRBJ1-6, with 7 bases fitting TRBD1. The V segment lost 3 bases and the J segment 9 bases; nucleotides outside the gene matches: 9. CDR3 size: 15 residues. Germline loops: CDR1 SGHRS, CDR2 YFSETQ. The CDR3 is CASSYIDRDGSPLHF. DNA for the CDR3: TGCGCCAGCAGCTACATCGACAGGGATGGTTCACCCCTCCACTTT.

The sample holds one count of this clonotype. V and J are TRBV6-2 or TRBV6-3 and TRBJ1-1; possibly TRBD1 for D (5 bases). The ends were cut back, 3 bases at V and 9 bases at J, with 17 bases in the middle. Germline values: CDR1 MNHEY, CDR2 SVGEGT. The CDR3 extends over 14 amino acids. The CDR3 DNA sequence: TGTGCCAGCAGTTATTCGGCAGGGTCAACGCAAGCTTTCTTT. Its protein product is CASSYSAGSTQAFF.

This clonotype was recorded many times. The chain is built from TRBV12-3 or TRBV12-4 and TRBJ2-7, with 7 bases aligning to TRBD2. The CDR3 loop spans 12 amino acids. V shed 8 bases, J shed 4 bases, and the junction held 5 bases outside the gene matches. The DNA for the CDR3 is TGTGCCAGCGGGGGGGGGGGTTACGAGCAGTACTTC. This encodes CASGGGGYEQYF.